This T cell receptor (beta chain) was sequenced for a study of cytomegalovirus exposure and HLA in healthy donors (TCRdb year 2017). Concerning the study at large: In an earlier analysis of 450 to 750 of the donors, around 290 Gb of sequence data and 100 million or so unique TCR beta sequences from about 180 million T cells were reported. An early release that covered around 590 HLA-typed donors contained approximately 320 gigabases of sequencing data and 65 million to 100 million unique TCR sequences. Of the roughly 400 genotyped donors, roughly 80% fell in the genetic ancestry cluster associated with self-reported Caucasian donors. The study aimed to test whether signatures of past pathogen exposure could be identified by cataloging public T cell receptors. The T cell repertoires of 666 subjects were profiled by immunosequencing and related to cytomegalovirus serostatus. In addition to the first cohort of approximately 670 subjects, a separate validation cohort of under 150 different subjects was used. The study combined high-throughput TCR immunosequencing, statistical association of individual TCRs with disease status, and machine learning to predict cytomegalovirus infection status. A later analysis re-examined previously published TCR beta repertoires from 600 to 700 donors and added high-resolution HLA genotyping to investigate patterns of TCR occurrence. The later analysis used no new phenotypic data to find candidate immune exposures, relying instead on TCR beta sequences and their occurrence across donors. To decide whether each TCR beta V gene segment behaved as functional or pseudogenic, an earlier analysis of some 600 of the donors relied on high-throughput TCR beta sequencing. Donor age, sex, ethnicity and CMV serostatus were compiled together with the repertoire data. In a later genetic analysis, genome-wide SNP genotypes for about 55% of the roughly 670 donors were used, and that subset was treated as a discovery cohort. All discovery cohort repertoires had been generated using a single sequencing platform. HLA typing included class I and class II loci at four-digit resolution. Typing coverage varied by locus: about 620-630 donors for A, B, C, DRB1 and DQB1; under 550 for DQA1; 606 for DPA1; approximately 450 for DPB1. A few DR-DQ haplotypes were treated as single units for association and clustering because of strong linkage in the cohort. Among 350 to 400 genotyped donors of the cohort, an average of roughly 240,000 unique TCR beta nucleotide sequences were sequenced per donor, around a sixth of them non-productive.

The cohort consisted of approximately 670 healthy bone marrow donors. All cohort members were sampled while nominally healthy, although unrecorded immune exposures were likely present. The donor tested CMV seronegative, placing the donor among the 350 to 400 seronegative members of the cohort. A peripheral blood sample was collected from each donor, and TCR beta sequencing was performed on peripheral blood mononuclear cells. The Qiagen DNeasy Blood Extraction Kit was used to extract genomic DNA from the blood cell samples. Inclusive of the bounding cysteine and phenylalanine, the CDR3 is 15 residues long. Only CDR3 DNA remains: 45 bases, in frame from the first base. CDR1 and CDR2 (SGHRS, YFSETQ) derive from the germline V gene. The junction shows trimming of 1 base on V and 0 bases on J, plus 9 bases between the germline ends. The full study reports these points: The study gave a list of some 150 TCR beta chains associated with cytomegalovirus. In vitro tests confirmed that a few of the cytomegalovirus-associated TCR beta chains recognize cytomegalovirus antigens. The classifier was reported to diagnose cytomegalovirus status with high specificity and sensitivity in both the original cohort and the validation cohort. The authors suggested that the approach could potentially be generalized to other disease states and immunological phenotypes. For the cohort, immune exposure information was limited to CMV serostatus. Across donors, most TCR sequences were observed very rarely, whereas some public TCRs were present in many individuals. V-gene and J-gene trimming of TCR beta chains was associated with a missense DCLRE1C variant in a later genetic analysis, and the association was replicated in an independent cohort. Some IMGT-functional V segments, including TRBV6-2 and TRBV6-3, could not be told apart with the 87-base-pair reads, so those segments were excluded. Broadly in line with IMGT annotations, most TCR beta V segments showed up in productive rearrangements about 87% or about 30% of the time in an earlier analysis of 450 to 750 of the donors. HLA typing was unavailable for some donors at each locus, so association tests used only the typed subset. Presence/absence analyses assumed roughly uniform sequencing depth across donors, an assumption that may not hold. A later analysis found that HLA-associated TCR beta chains were more clonally expanded and had lower generation probabilities than equally common non-associated chains. A group of highly shared sequence variants was considered likely to be a technical artifact of the sequencing pipeline. Most CMV-associated TCR beta chains appeared to be HLA-restricted in a later analysis, and the HLA associations seemed to be driven largely by CMV exposure. According to a later genetic analysis, donors in an Asian-associated ancestry cluster had fewer N-insertions in productive TCRs than the approximately 690-donor mean. When HLA alleles, especially DR and DQ, strongly co-occurred, attributing TCR associations to individual alleles was difficult. The cohort was sequenced for TCR beta chains only, and without alpha or paired-chain data the features that could be detected were limited. A later analysis reported that several top co-occurrence clusters appeared linked to parvovirus B19, influenza, CMV and Epstein-Barr virus. In a later analysis, the rate of TCR association differed among HLA loci, with DRB1 alleles having the most associated TCRs and HLA-C alleles having the fewest. Correlated functional status among segregating V segments might be attributable to linkage disequilibrium, but an unknown experimental factor could not be ruled out. A further reported finding was that TCR beta sequences accurately predicted the HLA-A and HLA-B alleles for most subjects in the first cohort. Because counts were too low, roughly 18 rarely observed V segments, including chromosome 9 orphons, were left out of the earlier analysis of about 620 of the donors. In a later analysis, around 17,000 TCR beta sequences were associated with specific HLA alleles at a false discovery rate of 0.05.

For this clone: The specificity of this receptor is unknown. Qualities for individual bases were not recorded, and no much larger clone is one base off.

Preparation of the library involved the immunoSEQ multiplex PCR assay. For the multiplex PCR, a mixture combining 60 forward primers for TCR Vbeta segments and 13 reverse primers for TCR Jbeta segments was used. A multiplex PCR assay on genomic DNA amplified the CDR3 region of rearranged TCR beta genes. On the Illumina HiSeq System, the amplified TCR beta libraries were sequenced as 87-base-pair reads. The original methods were these. A later analysis counted about 80 million unique TCR beta chains across the 700 or so repertoires, and 9 million to 14 million of these chains were shared by at least two donors. Raw reads were error-corrected and collapsed into unique sequences by a nearest-neighbor algorithm in which closely related sequences were merged to remove PCR and sequencing errors. To assign V, D and J gene segments, CDR3 sequences were aligned to IMGT reference sequences. Each retained sequence needed at least a six-nucleotide match to both a V gene segment and a J gene segment. Rearrangements were classified as productive when the CDR3 lacked stop codons and remained in frame with V and J, and all other rearrangements were classified as non-productive. CDR3 was defined by IMGT convention, running from the second conserved V-encoded cysteine to the conserved J-encoded phenylalanine. In an earlier analysis of roughly 580 of the donors, sequences lacking an unambiguous match to a single V gene segment were excluded. In an earlier analysis of approximately 550 of the donors, V segments were called functional above 56.7% productive rearrangements and were called segregating when the between-donor standard deviation exceeded 5%. A statistical classification framework was developed to diagnose cytomegalovirus status using the catalog of TCR beta chain sequences. A later analysis assigned V and J genes by comparing TCR nucleotide sequences with IMGT/GENE-DB human TR gene sequences. In a later analysis, CDR3 sequences and most-parsimonious VDJ recombination scenarios were assigned using the TCRdist pipeline. In a later analysis, every TCR beta chain was defined by the combination of its CDR3 amino acid sequence and its V-gene family, and reads without a unique V-gene family were dropped. In a later analysis, 450 to 600 highly shared, low-generation-probability nucleotide sequences were removed to address suspected cross-contamination and a sequencing artifact. For each public chain, a later analysis derived a clonal expansion index from normalized ranks of inferred template counts within each repertoire. Generation probabilities in a later analysis came from a VDJ recombination model fitted to out-of-frame rearrangements, and those results were checked against IGoR. Hypergeometric tests were used in a later analysis to score TCR-TCR, TCR-HLA and TCR-CMV co-occurrence, with a repertoire-size bias correction applied to the TCR pairs. A later analysis estimated false discovery rates by permuting HLA or CMV assignments 20 times. In a later analysis, co-occurring TCRs were grouped with DBSCAN, and TCRdist sequence similarity was added when clustering was performed within HLA-allele-positive subsets. Repertoires with fewer than 30,000 or more than 120,000 public chains, plus five repertoires with anomalous nucleotide sharing, were excluded from co-occurrence clustering. TCRdb limited this immuneACCESS table to in-frame rearrangements with V and J called. A share of clones is missing; checked studies link under half to unresolved V genes, and the rest is unexplained. V and J calls and clone size are copied from that table; D and trimming were computed from the DNA. In all, the sample holds about 200,000 clones, and around 83% of those were seen once. The ten biggest clones cover less than 3% of the sample.

The receptor's source is a woman in her thirties or forties in good health and CMV-seronegative. Sample: PBMCs. The chain is assembled from TRBV5-1 and TRBJ2-3; the D gene identity is not certain. The CDR3: CASSLTSPSTDTQYF. The nucleotides read TGCGCCAGCAGCTTGACTTCCCCTAGCACAGATACGCAGTATTTT. Outside the CDR3, residues come from the reference TRBV5-1 and TRBJ2-3 proteins, so the full variable domain is: KAGVTQTPRYLIKTRGQQVTLSCSPISGHRSVSWYQQTPGQGLQFLFEYFSETQRNKGNFPGRFSGRQFSNSRSEMNVSTLELGDSALYLCASSLTSPSTDTQYFGPGTRLTVL.